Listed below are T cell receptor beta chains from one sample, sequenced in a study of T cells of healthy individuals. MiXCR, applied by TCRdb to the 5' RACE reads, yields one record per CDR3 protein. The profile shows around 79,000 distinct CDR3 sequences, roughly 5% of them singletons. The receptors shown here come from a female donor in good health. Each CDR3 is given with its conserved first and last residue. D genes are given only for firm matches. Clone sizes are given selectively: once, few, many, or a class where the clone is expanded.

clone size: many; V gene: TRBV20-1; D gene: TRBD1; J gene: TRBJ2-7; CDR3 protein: CSAKGQAPGGTYEQYF; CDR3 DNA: TGCAGTGCCAAGGGACAGGCCCCCGGCGGCACCTACGAGCAGTACTTC
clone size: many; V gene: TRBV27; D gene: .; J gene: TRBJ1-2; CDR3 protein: CASSLYGAGSYGYTF; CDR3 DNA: TGTGCCAGCAGTTTGTACGGGGCAGGGTCCTATGGCTACACCTTC
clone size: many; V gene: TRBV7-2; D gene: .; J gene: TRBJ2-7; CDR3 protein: CASSPDYSSYEQYF; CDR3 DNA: TGTGCCAGCAGCCCGGACTACTCCTCCTACGAGCAGTACTTC
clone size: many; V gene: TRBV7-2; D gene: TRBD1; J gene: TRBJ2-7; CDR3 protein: CASSGDRGSYEQYF; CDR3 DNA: TGTGCCAGCAGCGGGGACAGGGGTTCCTACGAGCAGTACTTC
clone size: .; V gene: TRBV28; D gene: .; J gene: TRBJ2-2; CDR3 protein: CASSPGVADTGELFF; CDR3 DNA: TGTGCCAGCAGCCCAGGGGTCGCGGACACCGGGGAGCTGTTTTTT
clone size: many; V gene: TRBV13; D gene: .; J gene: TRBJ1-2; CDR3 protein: CASSLVPADYGYTF; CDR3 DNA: TGTGCCAGCAGCTTAGTTCCCGCAGACTATGGCTACACCTTC
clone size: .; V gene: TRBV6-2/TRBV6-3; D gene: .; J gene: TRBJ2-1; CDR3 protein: CASSYTAQSYNEQFF; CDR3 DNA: TGTGCCAGCAGTTATACGGCGCAGTCCTACAATGAGCAGTTCTTC
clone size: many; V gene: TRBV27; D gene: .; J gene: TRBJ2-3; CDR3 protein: CASSVISTDTQYF; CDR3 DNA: TGTGCCAGCAGCGTTATCAGCACAGATACGCAGTATTTT
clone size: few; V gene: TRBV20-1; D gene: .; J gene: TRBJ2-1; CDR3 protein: CSAEGPGSDNEQFF; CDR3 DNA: TGCAGTGCGGAGGGGCCAGGATCCGACAATGAGCAGTTCTTC
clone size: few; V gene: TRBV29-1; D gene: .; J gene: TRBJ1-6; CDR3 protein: CSVDAQSNSPLHF; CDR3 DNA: TGCAGCGTTGACGCCCAGAGTAATTCACCCCTCCACTTT
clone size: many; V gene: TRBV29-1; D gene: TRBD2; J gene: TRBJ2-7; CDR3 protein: CSVGSSGVSSYEQYF; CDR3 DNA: TGCAGCGTTGGCTCTAGCGGGGTTAGCTCCTACGAGCAGTACTTC
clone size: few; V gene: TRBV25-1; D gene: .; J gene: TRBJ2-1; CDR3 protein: CASKDNHNEQFF; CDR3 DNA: TGTGCCAGCAAGGACAACCACAATGAGCAGTTCTTC
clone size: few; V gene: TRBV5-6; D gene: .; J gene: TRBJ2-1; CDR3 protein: CASSYPGTPLNEQFF; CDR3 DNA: TGTGCCAGCAGCTACCCCGGGACGCCTTTAAATGAGCAGTTCTTC
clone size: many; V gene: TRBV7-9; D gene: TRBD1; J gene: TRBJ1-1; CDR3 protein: CASSSTHRGATEAFF; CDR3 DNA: TGTGCCAGCAGCTCGACCCACAGGGGTGCGACTGAAGCTTTCTTT
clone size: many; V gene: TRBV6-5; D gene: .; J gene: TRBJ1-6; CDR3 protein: CASSYSGQPGGYSPLHF; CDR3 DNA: TGTGCCAGCAGTTACTCGGGGCAGCCGGGGGGATATTCACCCCTCCACTTT
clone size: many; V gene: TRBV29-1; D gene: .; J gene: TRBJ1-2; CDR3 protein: CSVEEGQGYTF; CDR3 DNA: TGCAGCGTTGAAGAGGGGCAGGGCTACACCTTC
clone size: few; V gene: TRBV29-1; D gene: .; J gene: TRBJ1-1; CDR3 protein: CSVLEGMNTEAFF; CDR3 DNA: TGCAGCGTTCTAGAGGGTATGAACACTGAAGCTTTCTTT
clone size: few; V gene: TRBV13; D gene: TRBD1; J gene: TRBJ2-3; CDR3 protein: CASSLPGQGAQDTQYF; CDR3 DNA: TGTGCCAGCAGCTTACCGGGACAGGGGGCGCAAGATACGCAGTATTTT
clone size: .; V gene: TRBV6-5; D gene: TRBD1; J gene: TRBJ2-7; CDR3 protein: CASSSQGLVYYEQYF; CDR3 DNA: TGTGCCAGCAGTTCACAGGGGCTTGTATACTACGAGCAGTACTTC
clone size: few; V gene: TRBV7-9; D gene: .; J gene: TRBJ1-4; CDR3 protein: CASSLTGRGEKLFF; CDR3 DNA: TGTGCCAGCAGCTTAACGGGCAGGGGTGAAAAACTGTTTTTT
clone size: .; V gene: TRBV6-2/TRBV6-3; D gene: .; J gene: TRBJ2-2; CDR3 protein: CASSYSAFDTGELFF; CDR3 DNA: TGTGCCAGCAGTTACTCTGCGTTCGACACCGGGGAGCTGTTTTTT
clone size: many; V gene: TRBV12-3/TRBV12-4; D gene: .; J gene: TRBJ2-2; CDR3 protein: CASSDNSAGELFF; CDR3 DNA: TGTGCCAGCAGCGACAATTCCGCCGGGGAGCTGTTTTTT
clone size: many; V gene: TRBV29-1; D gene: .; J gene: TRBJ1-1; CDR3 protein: CSVEKGITEAFF; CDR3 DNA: TGCAGCGTTGAAAAGGGAATCACTGAAGCTTTCTTT
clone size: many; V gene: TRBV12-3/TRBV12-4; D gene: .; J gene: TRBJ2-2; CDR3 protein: CASSSWTENTGELFF; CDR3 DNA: TGTGCCAGCAGTTCATGGACAGAGAACACCGGGGAGCTGTTTTTT
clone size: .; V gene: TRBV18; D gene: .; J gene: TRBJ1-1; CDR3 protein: CASSPTQNTEAFF; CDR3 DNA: TGTGCCAGCTCGCCTACTCAGAACACTGAAGCTTTCTTT
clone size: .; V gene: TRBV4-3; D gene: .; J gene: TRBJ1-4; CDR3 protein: CASSQDQGNEKLFF; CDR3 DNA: TGCGCCAGCAGCCAAGATCAGGGAAATGAAAAACTGTTTTTT
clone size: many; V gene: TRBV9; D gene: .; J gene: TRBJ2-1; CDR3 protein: CASSVEGTDSYNEQFF; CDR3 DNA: TGTGCCAGCAGCGTAGAAGGGACCGACTCCTACAATGAGCAGTTCTTC
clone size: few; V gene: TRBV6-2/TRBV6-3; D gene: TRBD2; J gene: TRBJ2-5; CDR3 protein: CASSWTSGIQETQYF; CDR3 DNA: TGTGCCAGCAGTTGGACTAGCGGGATACAAGAGACCCAGTACTTC
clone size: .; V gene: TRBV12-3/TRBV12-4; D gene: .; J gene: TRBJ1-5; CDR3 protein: CASSQQADQPQHF; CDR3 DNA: TGTGCCAGCAGCCAACAGGCAGATCAGCCCCAGCATTTT
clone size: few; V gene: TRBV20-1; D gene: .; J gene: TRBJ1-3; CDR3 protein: CSARLVAGNTIYF; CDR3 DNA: TGCAGTGCTAGATTGGTTGCTGGAAACACCATATATTTT
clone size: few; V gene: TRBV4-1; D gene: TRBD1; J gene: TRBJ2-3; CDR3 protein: CASSQPYRGRRADTQYF; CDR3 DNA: TGCGCCAGCAGCCAGCCCTACAGGGGGCGCAGGGCAGATACGCAGTATTTT
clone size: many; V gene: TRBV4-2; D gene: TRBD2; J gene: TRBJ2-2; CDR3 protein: CASSTGSRLAGGGELFF; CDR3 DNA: TGTGCCAGCAGCACTGGATCTAGACTAGCGGGAGGCGGGGAGCTGTTTTTT
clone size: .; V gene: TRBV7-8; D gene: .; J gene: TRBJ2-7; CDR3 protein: CASRQTGSSYEQYF; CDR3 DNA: TGTGCCAGCAGACAGACCGGGAGCTCCTACGAGCAGTACTTC
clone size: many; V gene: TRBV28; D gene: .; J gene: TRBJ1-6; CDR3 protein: CASNPDRNSPLHF; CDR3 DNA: TGTGCCAGCAACCCGGACAGAAATTCACCCCTCCACTTT
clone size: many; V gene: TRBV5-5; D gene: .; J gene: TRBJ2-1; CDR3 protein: CASSPRGSVPNEQFF; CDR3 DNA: TGTGCCAGCAGCCCCCGTGGGTCTGTCCCCAATGAGCAGTTCTTC
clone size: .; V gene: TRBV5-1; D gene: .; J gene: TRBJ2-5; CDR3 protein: CASSLRWTQTEGETQYF; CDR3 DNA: TGCGCCAGCAGCTTGAGGTGGACTCAAACCGAGGGGGAGACCCAGTACTTC
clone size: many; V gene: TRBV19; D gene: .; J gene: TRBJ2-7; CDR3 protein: CASSRGDGPEQYF; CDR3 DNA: TGTGCCAGTAGTAGGGGGGACGGACCCGAGCAGTACTTC
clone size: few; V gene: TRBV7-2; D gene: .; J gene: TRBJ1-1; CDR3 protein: CASSLVRELNTEAFF; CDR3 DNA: TGTGCCAGCAGCTTAGTAAGGGAACTGAACACTGAAGCTTTCTTT
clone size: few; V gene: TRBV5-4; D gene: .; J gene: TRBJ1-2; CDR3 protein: CASSLDGGGYGYTF; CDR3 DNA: TGTGCCAGCAGCTTGGACGGGGGCGGCTATGGCTACACCTTC
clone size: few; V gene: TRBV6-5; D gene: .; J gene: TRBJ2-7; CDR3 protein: CASSYQDSRSYEQYF; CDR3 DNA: TGTGCCAGCAGTTACCAAGACAGTCGATCCTACGAGCAGTACTTC
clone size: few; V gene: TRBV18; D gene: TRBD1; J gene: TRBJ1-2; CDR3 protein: CASSPGQGGTGYTF; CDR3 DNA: TGTGCCAGCTCCCCCGGACAGGGTGGGACAGGCTACACCTTC
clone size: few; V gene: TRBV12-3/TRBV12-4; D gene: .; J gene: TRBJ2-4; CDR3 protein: CASSPQAIQSFDKNIQYF; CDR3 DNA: TGTGCCAGCAGTCCTCAAGCTATACAGAGTTTTGACAAAAACATTCAGTACTTC
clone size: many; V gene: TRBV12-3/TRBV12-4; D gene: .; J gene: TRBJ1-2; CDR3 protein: CASSLVGGYTF; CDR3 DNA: TGTGCCAGCAGTTTGGTGGGCGGCTACACCTTC
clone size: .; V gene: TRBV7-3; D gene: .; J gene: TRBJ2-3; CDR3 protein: CASSLQGGLTDTQYF; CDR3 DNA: TGTGCCAGCAGCTTACAAGGCGGCCTCACAGATACGCAGTATTTT
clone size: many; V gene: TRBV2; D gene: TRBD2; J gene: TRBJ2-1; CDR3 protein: CASSNSGRVPWF; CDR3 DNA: TGTGCCAGCAGTAATAGCGGGAGGGTCCCTTGGTTC
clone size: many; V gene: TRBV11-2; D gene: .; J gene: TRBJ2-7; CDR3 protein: CASSLAGGPNYEQYF; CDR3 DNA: TGTGCCAGCAGCTTAGCGGGGGGCCCAAACTACGAGCAGTACTTC
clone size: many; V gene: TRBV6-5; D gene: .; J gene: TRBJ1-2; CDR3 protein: CASTQTEGVANYGYTF; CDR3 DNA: TGTGCCAGCACCCAGACAGAGGGGGTAGCTAACTATGGCTACACCTTC
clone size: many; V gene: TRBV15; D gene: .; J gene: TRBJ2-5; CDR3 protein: CATSRDSGSFQETQYF; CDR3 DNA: TGTGCCACCAGCAGAGATAGCGGCAGCTTCCAAGAGACCCAGTACTTC
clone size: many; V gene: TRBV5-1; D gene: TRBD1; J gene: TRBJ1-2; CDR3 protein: CASSLEPGQPDILHGYTF; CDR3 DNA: TGCGCCAGCAGCTTGGAACCGGGACAGCCCGATATTCTTCATGGCTACACCTTC
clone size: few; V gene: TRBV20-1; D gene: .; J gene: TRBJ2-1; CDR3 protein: CSASTQGDNEQFF; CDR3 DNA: TGCAGTGCTAGTACCCAAGGGGACAATGAGCAGTTCTTC
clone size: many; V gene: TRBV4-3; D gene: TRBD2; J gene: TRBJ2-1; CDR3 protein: CASSQENALAGGPSYNEQFF; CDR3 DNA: TGCGCCAGCAGCCAAGAGAATGCACTAGCGGGAGGGCCTTCCTACAATGAGCAGTTCTTC
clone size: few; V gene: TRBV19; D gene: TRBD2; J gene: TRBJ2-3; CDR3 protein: CASRQIAGATDTQYF; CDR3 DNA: TGTGCCAGCAGACAAATAGCGGGAGCCACAGATACGCAGTATTTT
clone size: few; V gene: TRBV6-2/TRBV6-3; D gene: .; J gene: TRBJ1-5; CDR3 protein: CASSAPKLGQRGNQPQHF; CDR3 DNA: TGTGCCAGCAGTGCTCCGAAGCTAGGACAGAGGGGCAATCAGCCCCAGCATTTT
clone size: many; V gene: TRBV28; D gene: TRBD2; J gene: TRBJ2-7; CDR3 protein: CASSRLAGGPGDEQYF; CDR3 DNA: TGTGCCAGCAGCCGACTAGCGGGAGGGCCAGGCGACGAGCAGTACTTC
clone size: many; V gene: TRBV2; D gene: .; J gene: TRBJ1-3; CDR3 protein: CASSERLNTIYF; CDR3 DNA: TGTGCCAGCAGTGAACGACTAAACACCATATATTTT
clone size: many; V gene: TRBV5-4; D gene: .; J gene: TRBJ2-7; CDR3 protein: CASSRAGSTYEQYF; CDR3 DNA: TGTGCCAGCAGCCGGGCCGGTAGTACCTACGAGCAGTACTTC
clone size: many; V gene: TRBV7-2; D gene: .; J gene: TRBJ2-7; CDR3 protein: CASSEIAQEEKYF; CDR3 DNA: TGTGCCAGCAGCGAAATAGCACAGGAGGAGAAGTACTTC
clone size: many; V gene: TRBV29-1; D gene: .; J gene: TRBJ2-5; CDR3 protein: CSASTRRQQETQYF; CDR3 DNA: TGCAGCGCCAGTACGCGCCGACAGCAAGAGACCCAGTACTTC
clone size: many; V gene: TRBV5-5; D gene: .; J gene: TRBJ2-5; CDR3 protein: CASSSGGGTQETQYF; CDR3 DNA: TGTGCCAGCAGCTCGGGGGGCGGCACACAAGAGACCCAGTACTTC
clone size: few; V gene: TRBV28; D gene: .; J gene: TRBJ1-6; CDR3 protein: CASRFQGSNSPLHF; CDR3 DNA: TGTGCCAGCAGGTTCCAGGGGAGCAATTCACCCCTCCACTTT